A single sample is the source of the 3 T cell receptor beta chains below, sequenced in a study of tumor-infiltrating lymphocytes in primary liver carcinoma listed by TCRdb under 2017. Sequencing instrument: Illumina HiSeq 2500. A constant-region primer and ProtoScript II reverse transcriptase were used to reverse-transcribe TCRbeta-specific cDNA from about 0.55 ug total RNA. Construction of the TCRbeta libraries relied on three nested rounds of multiplex PCR, following a slightly modified ARM-PCR procedure. Each of the first two PCR rounds ran for 9 to 11 cycles using multiplex TRBV1-TRBV30 forward primers together with a Cbeta reverse primer. TCRdb's own reprocessing of the public reads used fastp at Q25 and MiXCR and kept productive beta chains. Each CDR3 protein gets just one entry, which takes the most common genes and DNA from the rows behind it. The sample contains 65,000 to 80,000 distinct CDR3 sequences, 55% to 75% of them found a single time. 25% to 30% of the sample belongs to the ten largest clones.

Without any cell sorting, total RNA and DNA were extracted together from around 20-30 mg of bulk tissue using the AllPrep DNA/RNA mini kit. What was sequenced was liver tumor tissue from sampling region 4. The sample's cell subset or site label, decoded: tumor region T4, right-lateral pole. The receptors shown here come from a man aged 35 to 55 with primary liver carcinoma and hepatitis B virus infection.

Remarks on this clonotype: Because the CDR3 is missing its conserved closing phenylalanine or tryptophan, this is likely a read error. No DNA is shown, since the ends of the CDR3 on it are uncertain; the CDR3 is the one TCRdb lists. V is TRBV10-3 and J is TRBJ2-5; the table's D call, TRBD2, has no DNA check behind it. The CDR3 contains 14 residues when both ends are counted. Germline CDR1 and CDR2: ENHRY and SYGVKD. The CDR3 region is CAISDGQGGETQNI.

In regard to this clonotype: One junction end does not reproduce the germline sequence, and a read error may be involved. The CDR3 nucleotides are TGCACCAGCAGCTTTAACAGCTTACCTCAAGAGACCCAGTACTTC. This sequence encodes CTSSFNSLPQETQYF. This rearrangement joins TRBV5-1 to TRBJ2-5; no definite D call. This CDR3 has 15 amino acids. Germline loops: CDR1 SGHRS, CDR2 YFSETQ.

Turning to this clonotype: The conserved phenylalanine or tryptophan is not found at the CDR3 terminus, so this likely reflects a read error. This rearrangement joins TRBV6-6 to TRBJ1-1; D possibly corresponds to TRBD1 (5 bases). The CDR3 loop spans 15 amino acids. V dropped 3 bases and J dropped 3 bases, with 14 bases sitting between them. Germline lookup yields CDR1 MNHNY and CDR2 SVGAGI (reference sequence). The CDR3 sequence: CASSYRGIGDTEAFP. Here the CDR3 DNA reads TGTGCCAGCAGTTATAGGGGCATTGGAGACACTGAAGCTTTCCCT.